One and the same sample provided the 32 T cell receptor beta chains below, sequenced in a study of T cells after yellow fever vaccination. TCRdb reanalysed the 5' RACE reads using MiXCR and keeps one entry per CDR3 protein. Of about 340,000 distinct CDR3 sequences in the sample, approximately 13% are singletons; the top ten hold approximately 3.4%. The source material was CD4+ T cells sorted from PBMCs, sampled 15 days after the yellow fever booster vaccination. Every receptor here comes from a man younger than 35 who received the YFV17D yellow fever vaccine.

The V and J genes are TRBV7-6 and TRBJ2-7; D may be TRBD1 (5 bases). The CDR3 totals 14 residues. V lost 8 bases and J lost 6, with 20 bases in between. CDR1 and CDR2 (germline): SGHVS, FNYEAQ. The CDR3 sequence: CASCRSTGPCEQYF. CDR3 sequence (DNA): TGTGCCAGCTGCCGAAGCACAGGACCCTGCGAGCAGTACTTC.

This clonotype was observed many times. The chain links TRBV6-2 or TRBV6-3 to TRBJ2-2, with D possibly TRBD2 on 6 matching bases. The CDR3 contains 14 residues. Germline V CDR1 and CDR2: MNHEY, SVGEGT. V lost 2 bases and J lost 10, with 14 bases in between. CDR3 sequence: CASSYRLEGTELFF. The CDR3 nucleotides are TGTGCCAGCAGTTACCGACTGGAGGGTACGGAGCTGTTTTTT.

The CDR3 protein is CASSLAAPGYTF. CDR3 in DNA: TGCGCCAGCAGCTTGGCAGCGCCCGGCTACACCTTC. This rearrangement joins TRBV5-1 to TRBJ1-2; D not resolved. This CDR3 region has 12 residues. V shed 0 bases and J shed 8 bases, with 8 bases lying between them. Per the germline V gene, CDR1 is SGHRS and CDR2 is YFSETQ.

This clonotype was seen more than once but under ten times. The CDR3 spells CASSHVGGAQYF. CDR3 coding DNA: TGTGCCAGCAGCCACGTTGGCGGGGCGCAGTATTTT. The gene calls are TRBV4-2 and TRBJ2-3; weak D call: TRBD2 (6 bases). Trimming took 3 bases from V and 10 from J, leaving 11 bases between them. The CDR3 is 12 amino acids. Germline V CDR1 and CDR2: LGHNA, YNFKEQ.

The genes are TRBV28 and TRBJ2-4; D might be TRBD1 or TRBD2, each matching 5 bases. Trimming left V 7 bases short and J 6 bases short, with 13 bases between. Germline V gene lookup returns CDR1 MDHEN and CDR2 SYDVKM. CDR3 size: 13 residues. CDR3 sequence reads: CASIPPGTNIQYF. CDR3 nucleotides: TGTGCCAGCATACCCCCCGGGACAAACATTCAGTACTTC.

This clonotype was detected a few times. This chain uses TRBV6-5 with TRBJ1-2, with a weak D call TRBD1 (5 bases). The length of the CDR3 is 15 residues. The germline V and J ends were trimmed by 6 bases and 0 bases, with 14 bases remaining between them. The germline V gene has CDR1 MNHEY and CDR2 SVGAGI. CDR3 amino acids: CASSPSPTANYGYTF. The DNA for the CDR3 is TGTGCCAGCAGCCCCTCCCCGACAGCTAACTATGGCTACACCTTC.

This clonotype was seen repeatedly, ten times or more. This chain connects TRBV7-2 to TRBJ2-5; a possible D gene is TRBD1 (5 bases). Germline V gene data show CDR1 as SGHTA and CDR2 as FQGNSA. This CDR3 spans 12 amino acids. The ends were cut back, 7 bases at V and 5 bases at J, with 11 bases in the middle. The CDR3 is CASMGPRETQYF. The CDR3 nucleotides read TGTGCCAGCATGGGGCCCCGGGAGACCCAGTACTTC.

This clonotype was detected a few times. The chain combines TRBV6-5 with TRBJ1-6; 8 nucleotides line up with TRBD1. V shed 8 bases, J shed 7 bases, and the junction held 7 bases outside the gene matches. Germline assignment: CDR1 MNHEY and CDR2 SVGAGI. CDR3 size: 14 residues. CDR3 sequence (DNA): TGTGCCAGCTCGTACAGGGGGAGAAATTCACCCCTCCACTTT. The encoded protein is CASSYRGRNSPLHF.

The chain recombines TRBV11-2 with TRBJ2-1; D may be TRBD2 (6 bases). The CDR3 covers 15 residues. The germline gives CDR1 SGHAT, CDR2 FQNNGV. Trimming removed 3 bases at V and 3 bases at J, with 12 bases between. This CDR3 is CASSFSTGLYNEQFF. The CDR3 nucleotides read TGTGCCAGCAGCTTCAGTACGGGACTCTACAATGAGCAGTTCTTC. The whole variable domain, remainder taken from reference TRBV11-2 and TRBJ2-1, is EAGVAQSPRYKIIEKRQSVAFWCNPISGHATLYWYQQILGQGPKLLIQFQNNGVVDDSQLPKDRFSAERLKGVDSTLKIQPAKLEDSAVYLCASSFSTGLYNEQFFGPGTRLTVL.

This clonotype came up many times. The rearrangement joins TRBV6-1 to TRBJ1-1, with TRBD1 matching over 9 bases. This CDR3 is 12 amino acids long. The germline CDR1 and CDR2 sequences are MNHNS and SASEGT. Trimming cost V 7 bases and J 12 bases; bases outside gene matches: 9. In DNA form, the CDR3 reads TGTGCCAGCAACCGGGACAGGGAACTTCCTTTCTTT. This codes for CASNRDRELPFF.

This clonotype was observed at least ten times. The rearrangement links TRBV5-1 to TRBJ2-3; no firm D call. Germline V gene sequence: CDR1 SGHRS, CDR2 YFSETQ. The CDR3 runs to 12 residues. With 0 bases removed from V and 6 bases from J, the gap between germline ends came to 5 bases. CDR3 in amino acids: CASSLDPDTQYF. For the CDR3, the DNA is TGCGCCAGCAGCTTGGACCCGGATACGCAGTATTTT.

The chain links TRBV6-5 to TRBJ2-7; 8 nucleotides line up with TRBD2. The CDR3 is made up of 14 amino acids. Trimming at V came to 9 bases and at J to 2 bases, leaving 9 bases not matched to a gene. Germline loops: CDR1 MNHEY, CDR2 SVGAGI. CDR3 DNA: TGTGCCAGAACCCGGCGGGGGGAACCCTACGAGCAGTACTTC. Its protein is CARTRRGEPYEQYF.

This clonotype was observed a few times. The chain couples TRBV10-3 to TRBJ1-4; D remains ambiguous. The CDR3 sequence is 16 residues long. Per germline, CDR1 ENHRY and CDR2 SYGVKD. The germline V and J ends were trimmed by 8 bases and 4 bases, with 20 bases remaining between them. The CDR3 is CAISELGGGGNEKLFF. The DNA for the CDR3 is TGTGCCATCTCAGAACTCGGTGGAGGTGGTAATGAAAAACTGTTTTTT.

This clonotype has only a few counts. V usage is TRBV7-3 and J usage is TRBJ2-3; TRBD2 is a possible D gene (5 bases). The CDR3 spans 15 residues. Looked up from germline, CDR1 is SGHTA and CDR2 is FQGTGA. Trimming took off 5 bases at V and 1 base at J, with 13 bases between the two ends. CDR3 in amino acids: CASSAPQLGTDTQYF. Written as DNA, the CDR3 is TGTGCCAGCAGCGCACCCCAACTAGGCACAGATACGCAGTATTTT.

The chain couples TRBV20-1 to TRBJ2-1; 8 nucleotides align to TRBD2. V dropped 2 bases and J dropped 7; count of bases not matched to a gene: 13. The CDR3 contains 16 residues. Germline values: CDR1 DFQATT, CDR2 SNEGSKA (reference sequence). CDR3 bases: TGCAGTGCTAGACGCTTTGGTAGCGGGAAGGGGAATGAGCAGTTCTTC. Residues: CSARRFGSGKGNEQFF.

This clonotype was observed a handful of times. The chain recombines TRBV6-2 or TRBV6-3 with TRBJ2-1; tentative D call: TRBD1 (6 bases). Trimming shortened V by 2 bases and J by 2 bases, and 7 bases separated the two germline ends. The CDR3 covers 14 residues. The germline V gene encodes CDR1 MNHEY and CDR2 SVGEGT. CDR3 sequence (DNA): TGTGCCAGCAGTTACGGGGACACCTACAATGAGCAGTTCTTC. Translated: CASSYGDTYNEQFF.

This clonotype was seen repeatedly, ten times or more. The V and J genes are TRBV7-9 and TRBJ2-5, with unresolved D. There are 10 residues in the CDR3. The V and J ends lost 4 bases and 5 bases respectively, with 2 bases between them. Germline CDR1 reads SEHNR; CDR2 reads FQNEAQ (reference sequence). Here the CDR3 reads CASSWETQYF. The CDR3 DNA reads as TGTGCCAGCAGCTGGGAGACCCAGTACTTC.

The sample holds a few counts of this clonotype. The genes are TRBV7-9 and TRBJ2-3; possibly TRBD1 for D (6 bases). Germline V lookup: CDR1 SEHNR, CDR2 FQNEAQ (reference sequence). The CDR3 length is 16 residues. Trimming left V 1 base short and J 2 bases short, with 13 bases between. The CDR3 bases are TGTGCCAGCAGCTTAGAGCCCCAGGGGATCACAGATACGCAGTATTTT. This translates into CASSLEPQGITDTQYF.

This clonotype was observed a handful of times. The chain is built from TRBV20-1 and TRBJ1-4; D unclear. This CDR3 comprises 13 residues. The V and J ends lost 3 bases and 0 bases respectively, with 5 bases between them. The germline V gene encodes CDR1 DFQATT and CDR2 SNEGSKA (reference sequence). The CDR3 nucleotides read TGCAGTGCTAGTCTCCCAACTAATGAAAAACTGTTTTTT. Translating it yields CSASLPTNEKLFF.

The chain recombines TRBV6-5 with TRBJ1-2; D is ambiguous. Deletions cut 2 bases from V and 4 bases from J, with 11 bases between. The germline gives CDR1 MNHEY, CDR2 SVGAGI. This CDR3 contains 14 residues. The CDR3 nucleotides are TGTGCCAGCAGTTACCAACCAGGCAGCTATGGCTACACCTTC. It is translated as CASSYQPGSYGYTF.

The chain carries TRBV3-1 and TRBJ1-1; 10 positions agree with TRBD1. There are 15 residues in the CDR3. The V gene's germline CDR1 is LGHDT and CDR2 YNNKEL (reference sequence). V lost 4 bases and J lost 5; bases outside the gene matches: 7. CDR3 sequence (DNA): TGTGCCAGCAGCCCGACAGGGGGCGCGAGTACTGAAGCTTTCTTT. Translation: CASSPTGGASTEAFF.

The chain uses TRBV7-8 and TRBJ2-7; 8 bases line up with TRBD2. Germline assignment: CDR1 SGHVS and CDR2 FQNEAQ. This CDR3 region has 14 residues. The J segment lost 5 bases and the V segment lost 4 bases, leaving 7 bases of the junction unmatched. The CDR3 loop reads CASSSRGGRNEQYV. DNA of the CDR3: TGTGCCAGCAGCTCTCGGGGGGGGAGGAACGAGCAGTACGTC.

V is TRBV7-2 and J is TRBJ2-7; maybe TRBD1 (6 bases). There are 16 residues in the CDR3. Germline-derived CDR1 and CDR2 are SGHTA and FQGNSA. V lost 5 bases to trimming and J lost 4 bases, with 21 bases between them. The CDR3 DNA reads as TGTGCCAGCAGCAGATTAGTCGGACAGCCCCTGTACGAGCAGTACGTC. It yields the protein CASSRLVGQPLYEQYV.

The sample holds many counts of this clonotype. The CDR3 loop reads CASSPTVSTNTGELFF. For the CDR3, the DNA is TGTGCCAGCAGTCCGACCGTGTCCACGAACACCGGGGAGCTGTTTTTT. The V gene is TRBV3-1, the J gene TRBJ2-2; D is unresolved. With 6 bases removed from V and 0 bases from J, the gap between germline ends came to 14 bases. CDR1 and CDR2 (germline): LGHDT, YNNKEL (reference sequence). CDR3 length: 16 residues.

The rearrangement links TRBV5-8 to TRBJ2-1; TRBD1 matches 9 bases. CDR1 SGHTS and CDR2 YDEGEE come from the germline V gene. The CDR3 runs 16 residues. With V trimmed by 4 bases and J by 8 bases, 13 bases remained unmatched. CDR3 nucleotide sequence: TGTGCCAGCAGCATGTTACAGGGGGCGTTCAGGCATGAGCAGTTCTTC. This encodes CASSMLQGAFRHEQFF.

This clonotype appeared a few times. The J gene is TRBJ2-3, the V gene TRBV24-1; D remains ambiguous. Between the trimmed V and J ends, which lost 3 bases and 2 bases, there was a span of 20 bases. The CDR3 totals 18 residues. Germline CDR1 is KGHDR and CDR2 is SFDVKD. This chain's CDR3 is CATSDTRSVRSSTDTQYF. In DNA, the CDR3 is TGTGCCACCAGTGATACAAGGTCGGTGCGCTCATCCACAGATACGCAGTATTTT.

This clonotype occurred a few times. The V gene is TRBV5-1, the J gene TRBJ1-1; D is unresolved. The V and J ends lost 5 bases and 1 base respectively, with 9 bases between them. Germline V gives CDR1 SGHRS, CDR2 YFSETQ. The CDR3 consists of 13 residues. Here the CDR3 reads CASSSQQNTEAFF. The CDR3 nucleotides read TGCGCCAGCAGTTCCCAGCAGAACACTGAAGCTTTCTTT.

V gene TRBV5-1 combines with J gene TRBJ1-5, with D perhaps TRBD1 (6 bases). Germline V gene lookup returns CDR1 SGHRS and CDR2 YFSETQ. Trimming left V 4 bases short and J 5 bases short, with 10 bases between. The CDR3 covers 13 residues. CDR3: CASSTDRDQPQHF. CDR3 DNA: TGCGCCAGCAGCACGGACAGAGATCAGCCCCAGCATTTT.

This clonotype was observed a few times. The rearrangement links TRBV20-1 to TRBJ1-1; D is possibly TRBD1 (5 bases). V dropped 3 bases and J dropped 1 base, with 9 bases sitting between them. Germline V gene sequence: CDR1 DFQATT, CDR2 SNEGSKA (reference sequence). The CDR3 has 13 amino acids. The CDR3 DNA follows: TGCAGTGCTAGTAGACAGAGGAACACTGAAGCTTTCTTT. This encodes CSASRQRNTEAFF.

This clonotype came up a few times. This sequence joins TRBV20-1 and TRBJ2-7; 9 nucleotides line up with TRBD1. Germline V gives CDR1 DFQATT, CDR2 SNEGSKA (reference sequence). The CDR3 contains 14 residues. V dropped 5 bases and J dropped 2; count of bases not matched to a gene: 7. CDR3 in DNA: TGCAGTGCTTACCTCGGGACAGGGCCCTACGAGCAGTACTTC. Translating gives CSAYLGTGPYEQYF.

In this sample, this clonotype turned up a few times. V and J are TRBV18 and TRBJ1-2, with a tentative D call TRBD1 (6 bases). V dropped 3 bases and J dropped 2 bases, with 16 bases sitting between them. CDR3 size: 16 residues. Germline loops: CDR1 KGHSH, CDR2 LQKENI. CDR3 in amino acids: CASSPAPGARNYGYTF. As DNA, the CDR3 is TGTGCCAGCTCACCCGCACCGGGGGCCCGGAACTATGGCTACACCTTC.

V and J are TRBV29-1 and TRBJ1-4, with a weak D call TRBD1 (6 bases). With 2 bases removed from V and 8 bases from J, the gap between germline ends came to 12 bases. The CDR3 runs to 13 residues. The germline gives CDR1 SQVTM, CDR2 ANQGSEA. The CDR3 sequence is CSVEFNRAEKLFF. The CDR3 bases are TGCAGCGTTGAATTTAACAGGGCGGAAAAACTGTTTTTT.